The 28 T cell receptor beta chains given below trace back to one sample, sequenced in a study of metastatic and nonmetastatic thyroid tumors. Not a single patient had been given any form of treatment at any point before undergoing thyroid surgery. Using MiXCR, TCRdb re-called clones from the PCR reads. The sample has some 30,000 clones; just under 30% are singletons. Sequenced input: blood. The receptor source for this set is a female donor with papillary thyroid cancer or a benign thyroid nodule (not recorded which). Some clones in this sample may be carry-over from other donors' samples.

This clone was counted between two and nine times. The chain uses TRBV6-2 or TRBV6-3 and TRBJ2-3; possible D gene TRBD2, 6 bases. Germline lookup yields CDR1 MNHEY and CDR2 SVGEGT. V was trimmed by 2 bases and J by 2 bases, leaving 8 bases between them. The CDR3 consists of 14 residues. This chain's CDR3 is CASSYGGATDTQYF. CDR3 DNA sequence: TGTGCCAGCAGTTACGGCGGGGCCACAGATACGCAGTATTTT.

The gene calls are TRBV6-1 and TRBJ1-2, with D perhaps matching TRBD1 (5 bases). V was clipped by 7 bases and J by 2 bases, with 8 bases between them. Germline V gives CDR1 MNHNS, CDR2 SASEGT. This CDR3 spans 12 amino acids. The CDR3 region has the DNA TGTGCCAGCAAGGCAGGGAACTATGGCTACACCTTC. Translated: CASKAGNYGYTF.

This clone was detected ten times or more. V usage is TRBV7-9 and J usage is TRBJ2-7; maybe TRBD2 (5 bases). The ends were cut back, 1 base at V and 3 bases at J, with 13 bases in the middle. CDR1 is SEHNR and CDR2 is FQNEAQ in the germline V gene (reference sequence). CDR3 length equals 15 residues. The CDR3 nucleotides are TGTGCCAGCAGCTTAGAACACGGGATTGGCTACGAGCAGTACTTC. It yields the protein CASSLEHGIGYEQYF.

In nucleotides, the CDR3 is TGCGCCAGCAGCCAAGGGGGCGGGGCGGAGGGGGAGCAGTACTTC. Amino acid sequence: CASSQGGGAEGEQYF. The gene calls are TRBV4-1 and TRBJ2-7, with TRBD2 as a possible D gene (6 bases). CDR1 MGHRA and CDR2 YSYEKL come from the germline V gene. This CDR3 comprises 15 residues. V lost 1 base to trimming and J lost 7 bases, with 17 bases between them.

The V gene is TRBV11-2, the J gene TRBJ2-1; 13 bases are a match to TRBD2. V shed 7 bases, J shed 2 bases, and the junction held 5 bases outside the gene matches. The CDR3 contains 16 residues. The V gene's germline CDR1 is SGHAT and CDR2 FQNNGV. The CDR3 region is CASTGTSGTTYNEQFF. The CDR3 nucleotides are TGTGCCAGCACCGGGACTAGCGGGACTACCTACAATGAGCAGTTCTTC.

By frequency in the sample, this clone is medium-sized. The rearrangement uses TRBV27 and TRBJ2-2; D not resolved. CDR1 is MNHEY, CDR2 SMNVEV, per germline (reference sequence). The CDR3 loop spans 13 amino acids. V lost 5 bases and J lost 1, with 5 bases in between. The CDR3 DNA reads TGTGCCAGCAGTCCTTGGAACACCGGGGAGCTGTTTTTT. This translates into CASSPWNTGELFF.

V gene TRBV28 combines with J gene TRBJ2-7; D gene uncertain. The length of the CDR3 is 15 residues. Per the germline V gene, CDR1 is MDHEN and CDR2 is SYDVKM. V was clipped by 6 bases and J by 3 bases, with 18 bases between them. For the CDR3, the DNA is TGTGCCAGCAGCCTCGGCCTGGGAACGGGCTACGAGCAGTACTTC. Protein product: CASSLGLGTGYEQYF. Full variable domain (rest looked up from reference TRBV28 and TRBJ2-7): DVKVTQSSRYLVKRTGEKVFLECVQDMDHENMFWYRQDPGLGLRLIYFSYDVKMKEKGDIPEGYSVSREKKERFSLILESASTNQTSMYLCASSLGLGTGYEQYFGPGTRLTVT.

A few counts support this clone. The V and J genes are TRBV6-1 and TRBJ2-2, with TRBD2 identical over 15 bases. V lost 6 bases to trimming and J lost 7 bases; unmatched junction nucleotides: 3. This CDR3 is 15 amino acids long. Germline CDR1 MNHNS, CDR2 SASEGT. The CDR3 nucleotides are TGTGCCAGCAGAGGGACTAGCGGGAGGATCGGGGAGCTGTTTTTT. Residues: CASRGTSGRIGELFF.

The chain recombines TRBV5-1 with TRBJ2-7, with a weak D call TRBD2 (7 bases). Trimming took 0 bases from V and 8 from J, leaving 15 bases between them. This CDR3 region has 14 residues. Germline values: CDR1 SGHRS, CDR2 YFSETQ. The CDR3 protein is CASSLGTRGDQQYF. Here the CDR3 DNA reads TGCGCCAGCAGCTTGGGGACTAGGGGGGATCAGCAGTACTTC.

The chain carries TRBV5-1 and TRBJ2-5; tentative D call: TRBD1 (6 bases). The CDR3 is 13 amino acids. The germline gives CDR1 SGHRS, CDR2 YFSETQ. V was pared by 0 bases and J by 5 bases, with 8 bases between. CDR3: CASSLDRVETQYF. CDR3 nucleotide sequence: TGCGCCAGCAGCTTGGACAGGGTCGAGACCCAGTACTTC.

There are a few counts of this clone. The V and J genes are TRBV6-1 and TRBJ2-1; TRBD1 agrees at 10 bases. Germline values: CDR1 MNHNS, CDR2 SASEGT. Trimming at V came to 4 bases and at J to 15 bases, leaving 15 bases not matched to a gene. The CDR3 is made up of 15 amino acids. The CDR3 loop reads CASSASGQGSRGSFF. The CDR3 DNA reads TGTGCCAGCAGTGCCTCGGGACAGGGGTCACGAGGTTCGTTCTTC.

The CDR3 sequence: CASSPGTGNEKLFF. For the CDR3, the DNA is TGTGCCAGCAGCCCCGGGACAGGGAATGAAAAACTGTTTTTT. The chain carries TRBV7-7 and TRBJ1-4, with 9 bases aligning to TRBD1. This CDR3 comprises 14 residues. Germline lookup yields CDR1 SSHAT and CDR2 FNYEAQ (reference sequence). Germline trimming cut 5 bases from V and 5 bases from J; bases unmatched to any gene: 3. The whole variable domain, filled in from reference TRBV7-7 and TRBJ1-4, reads GAGVSQSPRYKVTKRGQDVTLRCDPISSHATLYWYQQALGQGPEFLTYFNYEAQPDKSGLPSDRFSAERPEGSISTLTIQRTEQRDSAMYRCASSPGTGNEKLFFGSGTQLSVL.

For this clone: This clone may be a read error of a much larger clone one base away. The identical CDR3 is also encoded by other nucleotide sequences in the sample. The V gene is TRBV20-1, the J gene TRBJ2-5; 14 bases are shared with TRBD2. Unmatched junction bases numbered 7, after V lost 6 bases and J lost 7 bases. CDR1 is DFQATT and CDR2 is SNEGSKA in the germline V gene (reference sequence). The CDR3 runs to 14 residues. The CDR3 here is CSAGTSGRVGTQYF. For the CDR3, the DNA is TGCAGTGCAGGGACTAGCGGGAGAGTAGGGACCCAGTACTTC.

This clone was seen repeatedly, ten times or more. A read error is possible here, since a much larger clone lies one base away. V usage is TRBV2 and J usage is TRBJ1-2; D uncertain. The CDR3 consists of 15 residues. The germline CDR1 and CDR2 sequences are SNHLY and FYNNEI. DNA for the CDR3: TGTGTCAGCAGGAACATTACCCGGTCAAGCTATGGCTACACCTTC. It translates to CVSRNITRSSYGYTF.

V gene TRBV7-2 combines with J gene TRBJ1-2; maybe TRBD1 (5 bases). Germline-derived CDR1 and CDR2 are SGHTA and FQGNSA. The ends were cut back, 6 bases at V and 7 bases at J, with 21 bases in the middle. This CDR3 is 15 amino acids long. In DNA, the CDR3 is TGTGCCAGCAGACCTCAGGGTTTGGGGCCTTCTGGCTACACCTTC. Protein product: CASRPQGLGPSGYTF.

The count of this clone is one. The chain links TRBV18 to TRBJ2-1; the match to TRBD2 covers 13 bases. The CDR3 length is 15 residues. With V trimmed by 3 bases and J by 6 bases, 2 bases remained unmatched. CDR1 is KGHSH, CDR2 LQKENI, per germline. CDR3 in DNA: TGTGCCAGCTCACCGGGACTAGCGGGAAGCAATGAGCAGTTCTTC. This codes for CASSPGLAGSNEQFF.

This chain's CDR3 is CASSLEGRQGRYGYTF. In DNA form, the CDR3 reads TGTGCCAGCAGCTTAGAGGGGCGACAGGGAAGGTATGGCTACACCTTC. This rearrangement joins TRBV11-3 to TRBJ1-2; TRBD1 aligns across 7 bases. CDR1 is SGHNT and CDR2 is YENEEA in the germline V gene. The CDR3 has 16 residues. With V trimmed by 0 bases and J by 5 bases, 9 bases remained unmatched.

There are many counts of this clone. The chain carries TRBV7-3 and TRBJ2-7, with a weak D call TRBD1 (5 bases). V was pared by 5 bases and J by 2 bases, with 19 bases between. Germline values: CDR1 SGHTA, CDR2 FQGTGA. The CDR3 sequence is 16 residues long. CDR3 in DNA: TGTGCCAGCAGCCCCCAGGGTAACACCCCAACCTACGAGCAGTACTTC. Translation gives CASSPQGNTPTYEQYF.

There are many counts of this clone. At the DNA level, this CDR3 is encoded by other sequences in the same sample as well. V usage is TRBV20-1 and J usage is TRBJ1-2; the D is unclear. There are 12 residues in the CDR3. Germline V gives CDR1 DFQATT, CDR2 SNEGSKA (reference sequence). V was cut by 1 base and J by 4 bases, with 7 bases left in between. Here the CDR3 reads CSARAGSYGYTF. CDR3 nucleotides: TGCAGTGCTAGAGCAGGCAGCTATGGCTACACCTTC.

A few counts support this clone. This chain uses TRBV15 with TRBJ1-2; D may be TRBD1 (6 bases). The V gene lost 0 bases and the J gene lost 8 bases, with 22 bases spanning the gap. Looked up from germline, CDR1 is LNHNV and CDR2 is YYDKDF (reference sequence). This CDR3 has 17 residues. The DNA of the CDR3 is TGTGCCACCAGCAGAGAGTCAGGGGTCGATCCTACCGGCGGCTACACCTTC. Amino acid sequence: CATSRESGVDPTGGYTF.

Comment on this clone: A much larger clone is a single base away; this may be a read error. Other DNA sequences of this sample code for an identical CDR3. The chain combines TRBV18 with TRBJ1-4; D is unclear. CDR1 is KGHSH and CDR2 is LQKENI in the germline V gene. V lost 2 bases and J 4 bases, leaving 8 bases between the germline ends. The CDR3 sequence is 14 residues long. The CDR3: CASSPGSNNEKLFF. CDR3 nucleotide sequence: TGTGCCAGCTCACCAGGTAGTAATAATGAAAAACTGTTTTTT. Supplemented by reference TRBV18 and TRBJ1-4, the full variable domain reads NAGVMQNPRHLVRRRGQEARLRCSPMKGHSHVYWYRQLPEEGLKFMVYLQKENIIDESGMPKERFSAEFPKEGPSILRIQQVVRGDSAAYFCASSPGSNNEKLFFGSGTQLSVL.

This clone has a single count. The CDR3 DNA sequence: TGCGCCAGCAGCTTGGGATCGACAGGGGGTGGAAACACCATATATTTT. It is translated as CASSLGSTGGGNTIYF. V gene TRBV5-1 combines with J gene TRBJ1-3; TRBD1 aligns across 9 bases. The CDR3 totals 16 residues. V shed 0 bases and J 3 bases; nucleotides not matched to a gene: 4. Germline CDR1 and CDR2: SGHRS and YFSETQ. Looking up the rest from reference TRBV5-1 and TRBJ1-3 gives the full variable domain: KAGVTQTPRYLIKTRGQQVTLSCSPISGHRSVSWYQQTPGQGLQFLFEYFSETQRNKGNFPGRFSGRQFSNSRSEMNVSTLELGDSALYLCASSLGSTGGGNTIYFGEGSWLTVV.

The V gene is TRBV30, the J gene TRBJ1-2; D is unresolved. V lost 0 bases and J 5 bases, leaving 10 bases between the germline ends. Germline-derived CDR1 and CDR2 are GTSNPN and SVGIG (reference sequence). The CDR3 length is 13 residues. CDR3 sequence reads: CAWSVNGRYGYTF. The CDR3 DNA is TGTGCCTGGAGTGTTAATGGACGTTATGGCTACACCTTC. The full variable domain, rest sourced from reference TRBV30 and TRBJ1-2, is SQTIHQWPATLVQPVGSPLSLECTVEGTSNPNLYWYRQAAGRGLQLLFYSVGIGQISSEVPQNLSASRPQDRQFILSSKKLLLSDSGFYLCAWSVNGRYGYTFGSGTRLTVV.

In this sample, this clone turned up a few times. The V call is TRBV6-1, the J call TRBJ2-3, with 8 bases fitting TRBD2. The CDR3 length is 17 residues. CDR1 MNHNS and CDR2 SASEGT come from the germline V gene. Trimming at V came to 2 bases and at J to 2 bases, leaving 9 bases not matched to a gene. The CDR3 region has the DNA TGTGCCAGCAGTGAAAGGAGGTTAGCGGGACCCACAGATACGCAGTATTTT. The encoded protein is CASSERRLAGPTDTQYF.

This clone was observed at least ten times. This chain links TRBV2 with TRBJ1-6; D is unclear. V was pared by 3 bases and J by 0 bases, with 15 bases between. The germline V gene has CDR1 SNHLY and CDR2 FYNNEI. The CDR3 has 18 residues. CDR3 nucleotides: TGTGCCAGCAGTGAGAACCGGCCTAAATTCTCCTATAATTCACCCCTCCACTTT. This sequence encodes CASSENRPKFSYNSPLHF.

This clone was picked up many times. The chain uses TRBV19 and TRBJ2-1; 14 bases are shared with TRBD2. CDR3 length equals 13 residues. J lost 15 bases, V lost 6 bases, and 7 bases had no gene match. Germline V CDR1 and CDR2: LNHDA, SQIVND (reference sequence). CDR3: CASSLGTSGSLFF. The CDR3 bases are TGTGCCAGTAGCCTCGGGACTAGCGGGAGTTTGTTCTTC.

This sequence joins TRBV7-8 and TRBJ1-6, with D possibly TRBD1 on 6 matching bases. V was cut by 0 bases and J by 7 bases, with 19 bases left in between. Germline V gene sequence: CDR1 SGHVS, CDR2 FQNEAQ. The CDR3 is made up of 18 amino acids. As DNA, the CDR3 is TGTGCCAGCAGCTTAGCGTGGGGGGCGGTAACAGGGAATTCACCCCTCCACTTT. Its protein product is CASSLAWGAVTGNSPLHF.

This clone came up a few times. The chain links TRBV19 to TRBJ2-3; a weak D match, TRBD2 (5 bases). Per germline, CDR1 LNHDA and CDR2 SQIVND (reference sequence). Trimming cost V 6 bases and J 4 bases, with 8 bases left between them. CDR3 length equals 12 residues. CDR3: CASSLLADTQYF. CDR3 DNA sequence: TGTGCCAGTAGCTTACTAGCAGATACGCAGTATTTT.